This T cell receptor (beta chain) was recovered during a study of OX40 agonist ivuxolimab in advanced cancers. Regarding the study in general: The costimulatory receptor OX40 (CD134) was targeted by ivuxolimab, a fully human IgG2 agonistic monoclonal antibody. Intravenous ivuxolimab was administered to patients every 2 weeks at six dose levels: 0.01, 0.1, 0.3, 1.5, 3 and 10 mg/kg. Of the approximately 50 dose-escalation patients, hepatocellular carcinoma was present in around 20, melanoma in approximately 15, renal cell carcinoma in 9 and head and neck cancer in 9. In the dose-escalation cohort, around four fifths of patients were male, and the mean age was around 60 years with a range of roughly 20 to 79. Prior anti-PD-1, anti-PD-L1 or anti-CTLA-4 therapy was permitted, and checkpoint inhibitors had been received by about 36% of dose-escalation patients. Partial responses were achieved by three dose-escalation patients, of whom one had hepatocellular carcinoma and two had cutaneous melanoma. The point of sequencing TCRbeta in the periphery was to test whether ivuxolimab changed TCR sequence diversity and drove clonal T-cell expansion. The paper describes the monotherapy dose-escalation part (N ≈ 49 patients) of the phase I trial of ivuxolimab.

Genomic DNA was extracted from sorted cells for sequencing of the TCRbeta CDR3 region. The immunoSEQ Assay was used for sequencing of TCRbeta CDR3 regions. In TCRdb, the immuneACCESS table is reduced to in-frame sequences with V and J assigned. These tables do not hold every clone; where another copy was compared, an unresolved V gene accounts for under half, and the others remain unexplained. This sample has 65,000 or so clones in its table, and approximately 92% of those were observed once. Roughly 13% of the sample is in the top ten clones. What the research found in general, with its limitations: Low levels of normalized T-cell clonal expansion were also seen in some nonresponding patients. After ivuxolimab, more expanded clones were found on average in CD8+ T cells than in CD4+ T cells. At doses from 0.1 to 3.0 mg/kg, clonal expansion was seen in both CD4+ and CD8+ blood T cells between baseline and week 6. The antigen specificity of the clonally expanded peripheral T cells was not determined. Partial responders in the 0.1-3.0 mg/kg groups had among the lowest normalized peripheral clonal expansion, especially among CD8+ T cells.

Taken from cysteine to phenylalanine, the CDR3 has 15 residues. Only the CDR3 part of the read is kept: 45 bases, read in frame from the first base. The germline V gene (reference sequence) sets CDR1 to MNHEY and CDR2 to SMNVEV. The V end loses 1 base and the J end loses 4 bases, and a stretch of 13 bases separates them. Patients with a history of autoimmune disease or receiving systemic immunosuppression were excluded from the trial. Peripheral blood for TCR sequencing was drawn from every dose cohort at baseline, at cycle 4 day 1 and at cycle 7 day 1. The samples were taken from a phase I, first-in-human, multicenter, open-label dose-escalation trial of ivuxolimab. Adults with locally advanced or metastatic melanoma, renal cell carcinoma, hepatocellular carcinoma or head and neck squamous cell carcinoma were enrolled in the trial. Before TCR sequencing, CD4+ T cells and CD8+ T cells from peripheral blood were sorted into separate populations.

Points on this clone: Its antigen remains unidentified. No base quality values were provided; no much bigger clone lies one nucleotide off.

The chain couples TRBV27 to TRBJ1-1; TRBD1 might be the D gene, on 5 matching bases. The sample consisted of CD4+ or CD8+ T cells sorted from blood, taken in a trial of the OX40 agonist ivuxolimab. The source of this sequence is an adult with an advanced solid tumor such as melanoma, head and neck, liver or kidney cancer. The CDR3 region has the sequence CASSLFSGLGTEAFF. The nucleotide sequence is TGTGCCAGCAGTTTATTTTCAGGGCTGGGCACTGAAGCTTTCTTT.